This T cell receptor beta chain was retrieved from a study of blood T cell repertoires in COVID-19. Study summary: Collection of acute and convalescent COVID-19 samples took place in the United States, Italy and Spain. Sources were T cells, B-cell-depleted T cells, or PBMCs; the material itself was cDNA or gDNA.

In the original processing: For nucleated cells, counts were estimated from reference gene primer amplification. Profiling relied on immunoSEQ multiplex PCR, and the TCRdb table lists in-frame clones only, not all of them. V, J and clone size derive from that table, while D and trimming were established from the DNA sequence. The sample shows tens of thousands of clones, under 90% of them seen only once. The CDR3 contains 16 residues. The sequence came from a man aged 45 to 65 with acute or convalescent COVID-19. Sequencing used peripheral blood. The J gene is TRBJ2-3, the V gene TRBV21-1; whether TRBD1, the table's D call, matches the DNA was not checked. TRBV21-1 is flagged as a pseudogene. The CDR3 reads CASSKKRHPFTDTQYF. The CDR3 nucleotides are TGTGCCAGCAGCAAAAAGAGACACCCTTTCACAGATACGCAGTATTTT.